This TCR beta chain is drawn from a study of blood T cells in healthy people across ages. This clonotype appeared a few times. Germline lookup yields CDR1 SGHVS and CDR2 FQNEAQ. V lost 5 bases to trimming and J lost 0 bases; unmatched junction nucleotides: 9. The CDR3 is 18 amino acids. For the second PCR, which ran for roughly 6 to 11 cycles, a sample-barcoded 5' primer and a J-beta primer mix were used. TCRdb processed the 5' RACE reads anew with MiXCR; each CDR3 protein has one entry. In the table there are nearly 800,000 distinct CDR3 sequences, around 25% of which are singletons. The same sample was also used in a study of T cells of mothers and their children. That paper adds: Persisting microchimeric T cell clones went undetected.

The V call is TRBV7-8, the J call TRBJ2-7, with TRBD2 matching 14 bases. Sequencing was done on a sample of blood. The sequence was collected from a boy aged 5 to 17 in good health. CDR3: CASSPRLAGGASSYEQYF. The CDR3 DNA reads TGTGCCAGCAGCCCGAGACTAGCGGGAGGGGCGAGCTCCTACGAGCAGTACTTC. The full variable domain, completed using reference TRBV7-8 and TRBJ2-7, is GAGVSQSPRYKVAKRGQDVALRCDPISGHVSLFWYQQALGQGPEFLTYFQNEAQLDKSGLPSDRFFAERPEGSVSTLKIQRTQQEDSAVYLCASSPRLAGGASSYEQYFGPGTRLTVT.